Listed below are T cell receptor beta chains from one sample, sequenced in a study of T cell repertoires in cytomegalovirus infection. A single record per CDR3 protein comes from TCRdb applying MiXCR to the reads. The profile shows hundreds of thousands of distinct CDR3 sequences, roughly 30% of them singletons. Their antigens remain unidentified. The sample was cultured CD8+ T cells from PBMCs, taken from culture after CMV antigen stimulation. Receptors originate from a human donor in good health (CMV status not recorded). Some clones in this sample may be carry-over from other donors' samples. The CDR3 runs from the conserved cysteine through the conserved F or W. D genes are given only for firm matches. Size tells how often a clone was seen (once, few, many) or the class of an expanded clone, and some rows leave it out.

V	size	J	D	DNA	CDR3
TRBV28	-	TRBJ2-3	TRBD2	TGTGCCAGCAGCCAAATCCGGCTAGCGGGCACAGATACGCAGTATTTT	CASSQIRLAGTDTQYF
TRBV12-3/TRBV12-4	-	TRBJ2-3	-	TGTGCCAGCAGCCCTTTAGTAGGGACCCTGACAGATACGCAGTATTTT	CASSPLVGTLTDTQYF
TRBV19	-	TRBJ2-1	-	TGTGCCAGTAGTCCCTACAGCATATCCTACAATGAGCAGTTCTTC	CASSPYSISYNEQFF
TRBV9	-	TRBJ2-3	TRBD2	TGTGCCAGCAGCCTCAGGACTAGCGGGGACGGCACAGATACGCAGTATTTT	CASSLRTSGDGTDTQYF
TRBV6-2/TRBV6-3	-	TRBJ2-5	TRBD2	TGTGCCAGCATGGGTGCAGCGGGGGCCCAAGAGACCCAGTACTTC	CASMGAAGAQETQYF
TRBV2	-	TRBJ1-2	TRBD1	TGTGCCAGCAGTGAACCGGACAGGGACTATGGCTACACCTTC	CASSEPDRDYGYTF
TRBV9	once	TRBJ2-1	TRBD2	TGTGCCAGCAGCGCGGGGGACTACTACAATGAGCAGTTCTTC	CASSAGDYYNEQFF
TRBV24-1	-	TRBJ2-1	TRBD1	TGTGCCACCAGTGACCCCGACAGGGGGAACAATGAGCAGTTCTTC	CATSDPDRGNNEQFF
TRBV6-5	-	TRBJ2-4	TRBD2	TGTGCCAGCGGGAGGGCCCGGGAGGACATTCAGTACTTC	CASGRAREDIQYF
TRBV6-5	many	TRBJ2-1	TRBD2	TGTGCCAGCAGTTACTCGACGGCCAGCGGGGGGGCAATGGCAGATGAGCAGTTCTTC	CASSYSTASGGAMADEQFF
TRBV5-4	-	TRBJ1-2	-	TGTGCCAGCATCGGTCCGGCTAACTATGGCTACACCTTC	CASIGPANYGYTF
TRBV27	-	TRBJ2-6	-	TGTGCCAGCAGGGGTACTGGGGCCAACGTCCTGACTTTC	CASRGTGANVLTF
TRBV9	many	TRBJ2-2	TRBD1	TGTGCCAGCAGCGGGACAGGGGGGTCCGGGGAGCTGTTTTTT	CASSGTGGSGELFF
TRBV12-3/TRBV12-4	-	TRBJ1-5	-	TGTGCCAGCAGTGTACAGGGAACGGGTCAGCCCCAGCATTTT	CASSVQGTGQPQHF
TRBV27	few	TRBJ1-5	-	TGTGCCAGCAGTTACCTTGGGACCCGCAGTCAGCCCCAGCATTTT	CASSYLGTRSQPQHF
TRBV2	-	TRBJ1-2	-	TGTGCCAGCACCGGTTATGGCTACACCTTC	CASTGYGYTF
TRBV12-3/TRBV12-4	-	TRBJ2-7	-	TGTGCCAGCAGTCCCGACAGCACGGGGATGAGGGAGCAGTACTTC	CASSPDSTGMREQYF
TRBV12-3/TRBV12-4	-	TRBJ2-1	TRBD2	TGTGCCAGCAGTTTGAGCGGGGGGATTAATGAGCAGTTCTTC	CASSLSGGINEQFF
TRBV20-1	few	TRBJ2-2	-	TGCAGTGCTAGCCATGCAGGTTCCCGCGGCGGGGAGCTGTTTTTT	CSASHAGSRGGELFF
TRBV5-1	-	TRBJ2-4	-	TGCGCCAGCAGCTTTGGGGGGCTTCAAAACATTCAGTACTTC	CASSFGGLQNIQYF
TRBV29-1	-	TRBJ2-1	-	TGCACTGACGGTCAGGTTTCCTACAATGAGCAGTTCTTC	CTDGQVSYNEQFF
TRBV4-1	-	TRBJ2-2	-	TGCGCCAGCTCTATAGTGGGCGGGGAGCTGTTTTTT	CASSIVGGELFF
TRBV20-1	few	TRBJ2-3	-	TGCAGTGTCAGACCAGCGCAGTATTTT	CSVRPAQYF
TRBV7-9	few	TRBJ2-3	-	TGTGCCAGCAGCCTCACAACCCGGACTGGGGATTGGGATCCAGATACGCAGTATTTT	CASSLTTRTGDWDPDTQYF
TRBV7-3	few	TRBJ2-3	-	TGTGCCAGCAGCTCCGATTTCTATACGCAGTATTTT	CASSSDFYTQYF
TRBV24-1	few	TRBJ2-1	TRBD1	TGTGCCACCAGTGATCTGCGACGGGACAGGGGAGGCAATGAGCAGTTCTTC	CATSDLRRDRGGNEQFF
TRBV28	few	TRBJ2-4	-	TGTGCCAGCTCAACTGGAGCCAAAAACATTCAGTACTTC	CASSTGAKNIQYF
TRBV7-6	-	TRBJ2-1	-	TGTGCCAGCAGTCGCACGGAGGGCAATGAGCAGTTCTTC	CASSRTEGNEQFF
TRBV24-1	-	TRBJ2-3	TRBD2	TGTGCCACCAGTAGCGGGGGGGTCACAGATACGCAGTATTTT	CATSSGGVTDTQYF
TRBV13	-	TRBJ1-4	-	TGTGCCAGCAGCGAAGGTCGGAGAAAACTGTTTTTT	CASSEGRRKLFF
TRBV5-1	-	TRBJ2-1	TRBD2	TGCGCCAGCAGCTTCCAGCGGGGGGTCTCCTACAATGAGCAGTTCTTC	CASSFQRGVSYNEQFF
TRBV6-1	-	TRBJ2-3	-	TGTGCCAGCAGTTATTCCGGGACCCGCACAGATACGCAGTATTTT	CASSYSGTRTDTQYF
TRBV28	-	TRBJ2-4	-	TGTGCCAGCAGCAGGGGTTTCGGAAACATTCAGTACTTC	CASSRGFGNIQYF
TRBV11-1	-	TRBJ2-1	TRBD1	TGTGCCAGCAGCGACCGGGACAGGGGGGGGTATAATGAGCAGTTCTTC	CASSDRDRGGYNEQFF
TRBV6-1	-	TRBJ2-1	TRBD2	TGTGCCAGCGGTCCGGGACTAGAGAGTGAGCAGTTCTTC	CASGPGLESEQFF
TRBV27	-	TRBJ2-5	TRBD2	TGTGCCAGCAGTTTCTTGGGGGGGAAAGAGACCCAGTACTTC	CASSFLGGKETQYF
TRBV5-6	-	TRBJ2-1	-	TGTGCCAGTACCTTCAATGCAGTCAGAGGGCGCGGCAATGAGCAGTTCTTC	CASTFNAVRGRGNEQFF
TRBV6-2/TRBV6-3	-	TRBJ2-1	-	TGTGCCAGCAGACGCGGGGACGACTCCTACAATGAGCAGTTCTTC	CASRRGDDSYNEQFF
TRBV5-5	few	TRBJ2-1	TRBD1	TGTGCCAGCAGCTCCACGGGACAGGGCCCTACCTTGCTAGGCGAGCAGTTCTTC	CASSSTGQGPTLLGEQFF
TRBV28	few	TRBJ2-1	TRBD2	TGTGCCAGCAGTCCGGGACTAGAGGGTGTCAATGAGCAGTTCTTC	CASSPGLEGVNEQFF
TRBV7-6	-	TRBJ1-4	-	TGTACCAGCAGCGAGGGAATATTAACAGGGACCACTAATGAAAAACTGTTTTTT	CTSSEGILTGTTNEKLFF
TRBV27	few	TRBJ2-5	-	TGTGCCAGCAAGGTCGCGGGTCAAGGGACCCAGTACTTC	CASKVAGQGTQYF
TRBV7-6	-	TRBJ2-3	-	TGTGTCAGCAGCTTAGCTGGGGGGCTCCGGGAATCCACAGATACGCAGTATTTT	CVSSLAGGLRESTDTQYF
TRBV5-4	many	TRBJ1-1	TRBD1	TGTGCCAGCAGCCCGCGTACAGGGGGCCACACCGAAGCTTTCTTT	CASSPRTGGHTEAFF
TRBV9	once	TRBJ1-4	TRBD1	TGTGCCAGCAGCGCGACAGGGGCCCCGAATGAAAAACTGTTTTTT	CASSATGAPNEKLFF
TRBV20-1	-	TRBJ2-5	TRBD2	TGCAGTGCTAGAGATCTAAGGCGACTAGCGGGGGTGATGTGGGAGACCCAGTACTTC	CSARDLRRLAGVMWETQYF
TRBV10-3	many	TRBJ2-1	TRBD2	TGTGCCATCAGTGAAACCACTAGCGGGGGAGTCAATGAGCAGTTCTTC	CAISETTSGGVNEQFF
TRBV15	-	TRBJ2-1	-	TGTGCCACCAGCAGAAAAAGCTCCTACAATGAGCAGTTCTTC	CATSRKSSYNEQFF
TRBV12-3/TRBV12-4	few	TRBJ2-7	-	TGTGCCAGCAGTTTAGCCTACGGTCCCACGCACGAGCAGTACTTC	CASSLAYGPTHEQYF
TRBV7-6	-	TRBJ1-4	-	TGTGCCAGCAGCTTAGTTTGGGGGACTAATGAAAAACTGTTTTTT	CASSLVWGTNEKLFF
TRBV14	-	TRBJ1-2	-	TGTGCCAGCAGCCTCCGGAGAGGGAGTATCGGCGGCTACACCTTC	CASSLRRGSIGGYTF
TRBV20-1	once	TRBJ2-2	-	TGCAGTGCTAGAGATGATGGGGGTCAGAACACCGGGGAGCTGTTTTTT	CSARDDGGQNTGELFF
TRBV24-1	-	TRBJ1-3	-	TGTGCCACCAGTGACCAAAGAGCCGAGACCATATATTTT	CATSDQRAETIYF
TRBV29-1	-	TRBJ1-2	-	TGCAGCGTTGTGGCAGACTATGGACGCTACACCTTC	CSVVADYGRYTF
TRBV12-5	-	TRBJ1-2	TRBD1	TGTGCTAGTGGTTACTCGGGACAGGGTAACTATGGCTACACCTTC	CASGYSGQGNYGYTF
TRBV5-6	-	TRBJ1-1	-	TGTGCCAACAGCACCGACAGATATGAAGCTTTCTTT	CANSTDRYEAFF
TRBV7-8	-	TRBJ2-1	-	TGTGTCAGCAGCTTAGAACAGGGCTATGAGCAGTTCTTC	CVSSLEQGYEQFF